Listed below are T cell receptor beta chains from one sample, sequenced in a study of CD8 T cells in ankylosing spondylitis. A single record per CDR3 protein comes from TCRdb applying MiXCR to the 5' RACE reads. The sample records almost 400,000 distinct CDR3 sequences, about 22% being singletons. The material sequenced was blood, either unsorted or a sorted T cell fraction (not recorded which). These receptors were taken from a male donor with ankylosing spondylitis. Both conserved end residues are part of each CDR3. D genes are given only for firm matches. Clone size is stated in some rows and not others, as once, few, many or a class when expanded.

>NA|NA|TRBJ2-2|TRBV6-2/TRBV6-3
TGTGCCAGCAGTTATCCCCCGACCGGGGAGCTGTTTTTT
CASSYPPTGELFF
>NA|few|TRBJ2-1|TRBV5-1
TGCGCCAGCACTCCCGCGGGAATTTACAATGAGCAGTTCTTC
CASTPAGIYNEQFF
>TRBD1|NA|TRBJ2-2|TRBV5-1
TGCGCCAGCGGACGGGACAGGGTAATTCCCGGGGAGCTGTTTTTT
CASGRDRVIPGELFF
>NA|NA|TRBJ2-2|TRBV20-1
TGCAGTGCTAGATTTTCCGGGAACACCGGGGAGCTGTTTTTT
CSARFSGNTGELFF
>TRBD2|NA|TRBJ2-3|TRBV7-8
TGTGCCAGCAGCCCCAGGACTAGCTCGATCACAGATACGCAGTATTTT
CASSPRTSSITDTQYF
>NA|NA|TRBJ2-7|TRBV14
TGTGCCAGCAGCCGACAGCTCTCCTACGAGCAGTACTTC
CASSRQLSYEQYF
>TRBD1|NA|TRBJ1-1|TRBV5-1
TGCGCCAGCAGCTTGCCCCGGACAGGGGGAGGCGATGAAGCTTTCTTT
CASSLPRTGGGDEAFF
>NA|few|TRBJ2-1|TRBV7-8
TGTGCCAGCAGCACGTACAATGAGCAGTTCTTC
CASSTYNEQFF
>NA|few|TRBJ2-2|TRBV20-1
TGCAGTGTGGCTAGCAAGGAAACCGGGGAGCTGTTTTTT
CSVASKETGELFF
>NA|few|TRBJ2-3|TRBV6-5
TGTGCCAGCAGTTACGCATGGCAAGCGCGAAGCACAGATACGCAGTATTTT
CASSYAWQARSTDTQYF
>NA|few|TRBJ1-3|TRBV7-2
TGTGCCAGCAGCTTAGGGCGGAACAGGGTCTCTGGAAACACCATATATTTT
CASSLGRNRVSGNTIYF
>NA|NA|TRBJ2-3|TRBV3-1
TGTGCCAGCAGACCCTTTGGGAGGACAGATACGCAGTATTTT
CASRPFGRTDTQYF
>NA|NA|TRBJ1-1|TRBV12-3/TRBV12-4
TGTGCGGCTGGGAGGGCCATGAACACTGAAGCTTTCTTT
CAAGRAMNTEAFF
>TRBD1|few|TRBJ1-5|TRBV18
TGTGCCAGCTCACCACTACAGGGGAGTCCCAATCAGCCCCAGCATTTT
CASSPLQGSPNQPQHF
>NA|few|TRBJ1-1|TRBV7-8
TGTGCCAGCAGCTTAACAGGAGGCCTGCTCACTGAAGCTTTCTTT
CASSLTGGLLTEAFF
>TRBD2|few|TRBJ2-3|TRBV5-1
TGCGCCAGCAGCACCCTTCAAGGACTAGTAACAGATACGCAGTATTTT
CASSTLQGLVTDTQYF
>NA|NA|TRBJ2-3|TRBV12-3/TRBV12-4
TGTGCCAGCAGTTTTGGGGGTGAGGCAGATACGCAGTATTTT
CASSFGGEADTQYF
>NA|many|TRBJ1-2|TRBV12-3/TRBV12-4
TGTGCCAGCAGTTTAAGAGAAAGCTATGGCTACACCTTC
CASSLRESYGYTF
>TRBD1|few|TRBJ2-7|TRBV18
TGTGCCAGCTCACCACCGTGGGACAGGGACGAGCAGTACTTC
CASSPPWDRDEQYF
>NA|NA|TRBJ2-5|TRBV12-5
TGTGCTAGTGGTCCCCGAGATGGCGGGGAGACCCAGTACTTC
CASGPRDGGETQYF
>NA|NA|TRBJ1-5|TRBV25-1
TGTGCCAGCAGTGGTAGGACAGATGATCAGCCCCAGCATTTT
CASSGRTDDQPQHF
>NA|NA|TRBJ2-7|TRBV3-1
TGTGCCAGCAGCCAAGCCGGGCGGGAGCAGTACTTC
CASSQAGREQYF
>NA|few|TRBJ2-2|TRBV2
TGTGCCAGCAGTGATATTGCCCGGGAGCTGTTTTTT
CASSDIARELFF
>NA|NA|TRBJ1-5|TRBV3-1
TGTGCCAGCAGCCCCCGGGACAATCATCAGCCCCAGCATTTT
CASSPRDNHQPQHF
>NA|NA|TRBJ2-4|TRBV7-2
TGTGCCAGCAGAGACCCCCCCAAAAACATTCAGTACTTC
CASRDPPKNIQYF
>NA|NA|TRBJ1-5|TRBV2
TGTGCCAGCAGTGTGTTGATAAATCAGCCCCAGCATTTT
CASSVLINQPQHF
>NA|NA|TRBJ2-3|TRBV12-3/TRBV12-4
TGTGCCAGCACCCTGGGGGGGCGGCGCGGGCAGTATTTT
CASTLGGRRGQYF
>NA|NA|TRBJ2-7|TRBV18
TGTGCCAGCTCACCAAGGACAGCGGGGCACTACGAGCAGTACTTC
CASSPRTAGHYEQYF
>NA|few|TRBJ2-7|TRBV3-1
TGTGCCAGCAGCCAAGGGACTTGGACCGGGTCCTACGAGCAGTACTTC
CASSQGTWTGSYEQYF
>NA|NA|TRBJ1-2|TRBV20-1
TGCAGTGTCAAGAGGGCCGGGAACTATGGCTACACCTTC
CSVKRAGNYGYTF
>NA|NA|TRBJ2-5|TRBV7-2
TGTGCCAGCAGCGTCCAGGCCTTCATCATCGGACAAGAGACCCAGTACTTC
CASSVQAFIIGQETQYF
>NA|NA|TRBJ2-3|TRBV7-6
TGTGCCAGCAGCTTACGAGGTGACGATACGCAGTATTTT
CASSLRGDDTQYF
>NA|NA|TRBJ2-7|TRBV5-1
TGCGCCAGCAGCTTCGACAACTACGAGCAGTACTTC
CASSFDNYEQYF
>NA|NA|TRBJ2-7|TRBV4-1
TGCGCCAGCAGCCAAGATCTAGCGCACGACTACGAGCAGTACTTC
CASSQDLAHDYEQYF
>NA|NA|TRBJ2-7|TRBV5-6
TGTGCCAGCAGCTGGGAAGGGAACGAGCAGTACTTC
CASSWEGNEQYF
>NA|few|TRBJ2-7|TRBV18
TGTGCCAGCTCACCAGGCGGAGATAACTCCTACGAGCAGTACTTC
CASSPGGDNSYEQYF
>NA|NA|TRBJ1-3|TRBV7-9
TGTGCCAGCAGCTTTAACAGGTTCATGAGCTCTGGAAACACCATATATTTT
CASSFNRFMSSGNTIYF
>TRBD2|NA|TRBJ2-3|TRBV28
TGTGCCAGCAGTTTAGCCCTAGCGGGAGTCGATACGCAGTATTTT
CASSLALAGVDTQYF
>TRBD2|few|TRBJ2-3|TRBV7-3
TGTGCCAGCAGGCCGGGACTAGGCGCAGATACGCAGTATTTT
CASRPGLGADTQYF
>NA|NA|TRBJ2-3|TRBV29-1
TGCAGCGTTGCAGAGACACTTAGCACAGATACGCAGTATTTT
CSVAETLSTDTQYF
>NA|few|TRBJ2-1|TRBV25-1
TGTGCCAGCAGCGCGGTGACAGGGGGTCCTAGCGGGGCCTACAATGAGCAGTTCTTC
CASSAVTGGPSGAYNEQFF
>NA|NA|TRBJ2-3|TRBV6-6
TGTGCCAGCAGAACTCCCGCGGGACGCGAGGATTTT
CASRTPAGREDF
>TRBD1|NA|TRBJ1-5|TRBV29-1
TGCAGCGTTGGACAGGGGGCGGATCAGCCCCAGCATTTT
CSVGQGADQPQHF
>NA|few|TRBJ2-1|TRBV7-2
TGTGCCAGCAGCTTATTCGGAATCAATGAGCAGTTCTTC
CASSLFGINEQFF
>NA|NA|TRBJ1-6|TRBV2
TGTGCCAGCAGCCAGACTAGCTCCTATAATTCACCCCTCCACTTT
CASSQTSSYNSPLHF
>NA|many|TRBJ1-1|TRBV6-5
TGTGCCAGCAGTTACTCGTCAGGTTATATGAACACTGAAGCTTTCTTT
CASSYSSGYMNTEAFF
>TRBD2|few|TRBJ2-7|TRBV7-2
TGTGCCAGCAGCTTAGCGGGACTAGCGGCTTCCTACGAGCAGTACTTC
CASSLAGLAASYEQYF
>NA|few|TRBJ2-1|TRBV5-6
TGTGCCAGCACAGTACACGGAGGCCCTCTTCTCCTTAATGAGCAGTTCTTC
CASTVHGGPLLLNEQFF
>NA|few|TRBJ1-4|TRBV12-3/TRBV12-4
TGTGCCAGCAAAACAGGGCAGGAAAAACTGTTTTTT
CASKTGQEKLFF
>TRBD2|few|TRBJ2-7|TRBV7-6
TGTGCCAGCAGCCGGACTAGCACTACCTACGAGCAGTACTTC
CASSRTSTTYEQYF
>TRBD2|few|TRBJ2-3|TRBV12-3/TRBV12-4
TGTGCCAGCAGTTGGGGACTAGCGGGTGGAGATACGCAGTATTTT
CASSWGLAGGDTQYF
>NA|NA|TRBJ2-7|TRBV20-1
TGCAGTGCTAGGCCGACCCCAGGGTTGAACGAGCAGTACTTC
CSARPTPGLNEQYF
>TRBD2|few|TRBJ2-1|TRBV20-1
TGCAGTGCCCTGGAGCGGGACCCTTCCTACAATGAGCAGTTCTTC
CSALERDPSYNEQFF